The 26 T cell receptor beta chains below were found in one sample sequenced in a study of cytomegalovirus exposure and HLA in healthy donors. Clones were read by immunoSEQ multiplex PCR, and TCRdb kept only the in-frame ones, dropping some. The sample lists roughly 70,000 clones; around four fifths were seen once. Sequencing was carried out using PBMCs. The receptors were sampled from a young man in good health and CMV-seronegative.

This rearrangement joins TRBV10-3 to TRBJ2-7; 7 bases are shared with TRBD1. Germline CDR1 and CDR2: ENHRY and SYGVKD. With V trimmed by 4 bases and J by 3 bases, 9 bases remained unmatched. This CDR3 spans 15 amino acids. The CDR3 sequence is CAISGRWDSSYEQYF. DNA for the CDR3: TGTGCCATCAGTGGTCGGTGGGACAGTAGCTACGAGCAGTACTTC.

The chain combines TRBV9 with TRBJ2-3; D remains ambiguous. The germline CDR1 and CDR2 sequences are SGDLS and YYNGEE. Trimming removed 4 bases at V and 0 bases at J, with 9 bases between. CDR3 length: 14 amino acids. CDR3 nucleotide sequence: TGTGCCAGCAGCCCCCGACTGAGCACAGATACGCAGTATTTT. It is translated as CASSPRLSTDTQYF.

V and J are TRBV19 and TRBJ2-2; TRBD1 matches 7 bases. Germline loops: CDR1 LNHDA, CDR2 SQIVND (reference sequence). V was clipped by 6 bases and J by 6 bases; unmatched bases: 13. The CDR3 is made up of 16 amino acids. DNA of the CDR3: TGTGCCAGTAGGAGGGGACAGACTCTAGGTCCCGGGGAGCTGTTTTTT. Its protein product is CASRRGQTLGPGELFF.

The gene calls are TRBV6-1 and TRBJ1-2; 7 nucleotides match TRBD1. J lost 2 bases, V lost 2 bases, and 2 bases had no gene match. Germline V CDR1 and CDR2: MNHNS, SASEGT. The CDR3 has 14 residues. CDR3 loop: CASSELQGNYGYTF. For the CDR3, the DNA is TGTGCCAGCAGTGAATTACAGGGGAACTATGGCTACACCTTC.

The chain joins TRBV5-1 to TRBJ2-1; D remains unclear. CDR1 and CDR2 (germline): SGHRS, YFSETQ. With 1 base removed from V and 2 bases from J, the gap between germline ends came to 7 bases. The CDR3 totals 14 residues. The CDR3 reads CASSLWQTYNEQFF. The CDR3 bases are TGCGCCAGCAGCTTGTGGCAAACCTACAATGAGCAGTTCTTC.

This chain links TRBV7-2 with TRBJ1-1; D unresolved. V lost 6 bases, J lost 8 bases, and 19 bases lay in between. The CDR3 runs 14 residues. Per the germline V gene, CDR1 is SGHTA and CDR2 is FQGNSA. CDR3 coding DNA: TGTGCCAGCAGAATGACCGGGAAGACGACCGAAGCTTTCTTT. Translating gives CASRMTGKTTEAFF.

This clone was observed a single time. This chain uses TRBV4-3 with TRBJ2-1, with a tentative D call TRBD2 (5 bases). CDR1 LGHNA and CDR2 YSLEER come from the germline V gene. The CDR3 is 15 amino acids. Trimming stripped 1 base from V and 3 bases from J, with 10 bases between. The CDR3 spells CASSQAGIYYNEQFF. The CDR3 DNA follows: TGCGCCAGCAGCCAAGCCGGGATTTACTACAATGAGCAGTTCTTC.

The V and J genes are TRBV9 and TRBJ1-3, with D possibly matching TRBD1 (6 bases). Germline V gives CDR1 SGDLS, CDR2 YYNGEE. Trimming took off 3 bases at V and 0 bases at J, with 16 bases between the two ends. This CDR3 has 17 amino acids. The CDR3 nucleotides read TGTGCCAGCAGCGCAGAGACAGGCCCATTCTCTGGAAACACCATATATTTT. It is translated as CASSAETGPFSGNTIYF.

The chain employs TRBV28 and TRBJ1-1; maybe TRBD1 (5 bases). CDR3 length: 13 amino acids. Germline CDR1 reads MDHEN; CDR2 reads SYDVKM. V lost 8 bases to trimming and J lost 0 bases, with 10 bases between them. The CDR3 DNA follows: TGTGCCAGCTCGCAGGGCATGAACACTGAAGCTTTCTTT. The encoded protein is CASSQGMNTEAFF.

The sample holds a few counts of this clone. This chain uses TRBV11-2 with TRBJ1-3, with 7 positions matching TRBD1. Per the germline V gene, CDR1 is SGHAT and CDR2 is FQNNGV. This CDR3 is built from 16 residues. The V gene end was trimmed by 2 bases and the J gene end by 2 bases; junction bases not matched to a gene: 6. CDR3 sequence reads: CASSLITGTAGNTIYF. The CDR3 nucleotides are TGTGCCAGCAGCTTAATCACGGGGACAGCTGGAAACACCATATATTTT.

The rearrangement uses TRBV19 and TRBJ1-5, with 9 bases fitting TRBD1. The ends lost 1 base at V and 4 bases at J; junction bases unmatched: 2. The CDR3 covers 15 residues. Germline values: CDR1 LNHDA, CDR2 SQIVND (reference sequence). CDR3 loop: CASSIVDRGNQPQHF. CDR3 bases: TGTGCCAGTAGTATAGTGGACAGGGGAAATCAGCCCCAGCATTTT.

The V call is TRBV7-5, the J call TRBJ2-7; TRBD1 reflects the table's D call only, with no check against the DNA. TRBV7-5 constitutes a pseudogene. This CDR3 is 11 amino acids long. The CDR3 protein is CVSQGALEQYV. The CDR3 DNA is TGTGTCTCACAGGGGGCGCTGGAGCAGTACGTC.

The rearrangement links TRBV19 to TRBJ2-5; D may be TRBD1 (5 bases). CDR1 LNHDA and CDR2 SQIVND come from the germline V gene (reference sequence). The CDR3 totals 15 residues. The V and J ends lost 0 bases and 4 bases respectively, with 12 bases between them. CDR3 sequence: CASSIDVNRRETQYF. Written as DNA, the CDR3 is TGTGCCAGTAGTATAGATGTAAACAGGAGAGAGACCCAGTACTTC.

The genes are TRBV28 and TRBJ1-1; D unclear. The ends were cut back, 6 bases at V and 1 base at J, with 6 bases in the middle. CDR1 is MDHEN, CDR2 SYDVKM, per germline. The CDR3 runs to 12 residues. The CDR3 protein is CASRLWNTEAFF. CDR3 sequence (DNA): TGTGCCAGCAGACTTTGGAACACTGAAGCTTTCTTT.

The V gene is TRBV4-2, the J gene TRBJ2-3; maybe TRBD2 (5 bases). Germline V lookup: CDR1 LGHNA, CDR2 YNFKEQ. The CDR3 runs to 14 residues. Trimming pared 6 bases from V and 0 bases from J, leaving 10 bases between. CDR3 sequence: CASRAETSTDTQYF. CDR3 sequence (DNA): TGTGCCAGCAGAGCGGAGACGAGCACAGATACGCAGTATTTT.

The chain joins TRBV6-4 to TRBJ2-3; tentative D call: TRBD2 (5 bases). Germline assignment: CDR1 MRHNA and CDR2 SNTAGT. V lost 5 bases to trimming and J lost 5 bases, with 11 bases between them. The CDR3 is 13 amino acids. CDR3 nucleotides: TGTGCCAGCAGTCAGGAACGGGGAGATACGCAGTATTTT. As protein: CASSQERGDTQYF.

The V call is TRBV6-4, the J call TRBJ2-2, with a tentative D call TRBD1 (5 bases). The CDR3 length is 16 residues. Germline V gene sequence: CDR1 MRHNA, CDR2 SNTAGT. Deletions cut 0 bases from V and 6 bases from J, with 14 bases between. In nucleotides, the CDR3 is TGTGCCAGCAGTGACTCGTTTATCCAGGGCCCCGGGGAGCTGTTTTTT. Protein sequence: CASSDSFIQGPGELFF.

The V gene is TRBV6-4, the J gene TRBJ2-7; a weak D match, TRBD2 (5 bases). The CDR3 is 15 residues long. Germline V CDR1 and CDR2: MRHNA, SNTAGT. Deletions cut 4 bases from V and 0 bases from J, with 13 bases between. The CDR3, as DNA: TGTGCCAGCAGTGCTGAGGGCCAAGGCTCCTACGAGCAGTACTTC. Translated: CASSAEGQGSYEQYF.

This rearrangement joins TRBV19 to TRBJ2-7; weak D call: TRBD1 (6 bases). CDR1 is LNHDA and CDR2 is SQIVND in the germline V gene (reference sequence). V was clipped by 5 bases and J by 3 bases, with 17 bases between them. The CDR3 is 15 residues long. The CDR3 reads CASSVTGTPHYEQYF. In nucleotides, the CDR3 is TGTGCCAGTAGTGTAACAGGGACGCCTCACTACGAGCAGTACTTC.

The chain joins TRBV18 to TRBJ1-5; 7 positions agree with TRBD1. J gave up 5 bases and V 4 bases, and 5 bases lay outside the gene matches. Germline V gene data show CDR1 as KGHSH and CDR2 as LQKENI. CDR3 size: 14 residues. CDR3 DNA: TGTGCCAGCTCACGACAGGGAGATGATCAGCCCCAGCATTTT. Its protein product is CASSRQGDDQPQHF.

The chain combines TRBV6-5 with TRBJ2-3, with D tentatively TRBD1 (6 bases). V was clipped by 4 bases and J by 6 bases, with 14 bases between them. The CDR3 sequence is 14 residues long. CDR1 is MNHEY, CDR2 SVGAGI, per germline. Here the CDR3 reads CASSSVTGPDTQYF. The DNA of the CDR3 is TGTGCCAGCAGTTCCGTGACAGGCCCCGATACGCAGTATTTT.

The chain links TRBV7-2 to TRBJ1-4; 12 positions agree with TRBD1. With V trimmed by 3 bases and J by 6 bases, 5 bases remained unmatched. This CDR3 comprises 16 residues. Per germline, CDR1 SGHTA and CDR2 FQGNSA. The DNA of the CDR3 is TGTGCCAGCAGCTTTAGCGGGACAGGGGGCGATGAAAAACTGTTTTTT. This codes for CASSFSGTGGDEKLFF.

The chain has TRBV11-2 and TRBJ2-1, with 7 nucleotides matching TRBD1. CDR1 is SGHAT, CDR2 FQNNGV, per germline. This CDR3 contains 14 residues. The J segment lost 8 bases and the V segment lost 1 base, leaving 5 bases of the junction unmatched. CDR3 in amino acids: CASSLAYRGDEQFF. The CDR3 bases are TGTGCCAGCAGCTTAGCGTACAGGGGCGATGAGCAGTTCTTC.

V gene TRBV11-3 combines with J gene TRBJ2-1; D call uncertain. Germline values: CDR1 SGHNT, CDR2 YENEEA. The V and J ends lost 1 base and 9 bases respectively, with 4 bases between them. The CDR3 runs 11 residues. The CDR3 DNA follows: TGTGCCAGCAGCTTAGTATTTGAGCAGTTCTTC. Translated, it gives CASSLVFEQFF. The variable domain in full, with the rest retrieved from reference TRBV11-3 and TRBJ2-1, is EAGVVQSPRYKIIEKKQPVAFWCNPISGHNTLYWYLQNLGQGPELLIRYENEEAVDDSQLPKDRFSAERLKGVDSTLKIQPAELGDSAVYLCASSLVFEQFFGPGTRLTVL.

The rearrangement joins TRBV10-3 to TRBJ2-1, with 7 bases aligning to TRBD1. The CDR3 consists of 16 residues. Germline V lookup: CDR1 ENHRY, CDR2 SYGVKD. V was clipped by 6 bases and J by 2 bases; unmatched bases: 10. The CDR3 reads CAISDITGVAYNEQFF. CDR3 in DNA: TGTGCCATCAGCGACATTACAGGGGTGGCCTACAATGAGCAGTTCTTC.

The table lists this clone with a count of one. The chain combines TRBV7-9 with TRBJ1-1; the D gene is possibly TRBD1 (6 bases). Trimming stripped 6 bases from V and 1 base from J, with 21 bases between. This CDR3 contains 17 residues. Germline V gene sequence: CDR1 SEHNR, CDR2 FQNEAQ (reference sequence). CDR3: CASSLDRGYDENTEAFF. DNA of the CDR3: TGTGCCAGCAGTCTGGACAGAGGTTACGATGAGAACACTGAAGCTTTCTTT.